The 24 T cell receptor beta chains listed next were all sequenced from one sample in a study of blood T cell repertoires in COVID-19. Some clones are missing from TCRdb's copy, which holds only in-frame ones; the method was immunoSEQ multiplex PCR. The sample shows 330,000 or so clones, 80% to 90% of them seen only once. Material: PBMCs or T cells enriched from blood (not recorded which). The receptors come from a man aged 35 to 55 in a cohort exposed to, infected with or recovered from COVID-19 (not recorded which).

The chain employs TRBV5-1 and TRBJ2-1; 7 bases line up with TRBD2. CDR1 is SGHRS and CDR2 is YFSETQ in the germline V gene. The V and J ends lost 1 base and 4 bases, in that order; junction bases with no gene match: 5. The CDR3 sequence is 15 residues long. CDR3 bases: TGCGCCAGCAGCTTGAGGCCTAGCGGTTACAATGAGCAGTTCTTC. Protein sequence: CASSLRPSGYNEQFF.

The CDR3 DNA sequence: TGTGCCAGCAGTTCCGGACAGGCAAGGGCTTCACCCCTCCACTTT. Its protein product is CASSSGQARASPLHF. This sequence joins TRBV28 and TRBJ1-6; 7 bases are shared with TRBD1. This CDR3 has 15 amino acids. The V gene's germline CDR1 is MDHEN and CDR2 SYDVKM. The V and J ends lost 4 bases and 9 bases, in that order; junction bases with no gene match: 9.

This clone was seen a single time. Here the CDR3 reads CASSFLPGTSGTDTQYF. CDR3 in DNA: TGTGCCAGCAGCTTTTTACCCGGGACTAGCGGCACAGATACGCAGTATTTT. V usage is TRBV7-2 and J usage is TRBJ2-3; 10 bases match TRBD2. The V segment lost 3 bases and the J segment 1 base; nucleotides outside the gene matches: 7. CDR3 length equals 17 residues. Per the germline V gene, CDR1 is SGHTA and CDR2 is FQGNSA.

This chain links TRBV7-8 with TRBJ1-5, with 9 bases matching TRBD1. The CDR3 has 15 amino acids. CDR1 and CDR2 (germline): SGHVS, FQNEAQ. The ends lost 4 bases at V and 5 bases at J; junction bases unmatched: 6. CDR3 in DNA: TGTGCCAGCAGCTCTGGGACAGGGTGGGATCAGCCCCAGCATTTT. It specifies CASSSGTGWDQPQHF.

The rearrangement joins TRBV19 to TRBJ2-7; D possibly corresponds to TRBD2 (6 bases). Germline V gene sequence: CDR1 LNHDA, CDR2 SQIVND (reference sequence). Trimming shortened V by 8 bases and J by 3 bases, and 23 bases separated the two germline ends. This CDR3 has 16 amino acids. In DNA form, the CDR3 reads TGTGCCAGTGGAAGGGAGGTGCGGCAGGTGCTCTACGAGCAGTACTTC. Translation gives CASGREVRQVLYEQYF.

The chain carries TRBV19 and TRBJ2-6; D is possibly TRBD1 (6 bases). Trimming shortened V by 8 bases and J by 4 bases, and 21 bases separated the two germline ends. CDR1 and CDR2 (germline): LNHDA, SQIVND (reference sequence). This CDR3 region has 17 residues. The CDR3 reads CASSDRIGALGANVLTF. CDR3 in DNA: TGTGCCAGTTCGGACAGAATAGGCGCTCTAGGGGCCAACGTCCTGACTTTC.

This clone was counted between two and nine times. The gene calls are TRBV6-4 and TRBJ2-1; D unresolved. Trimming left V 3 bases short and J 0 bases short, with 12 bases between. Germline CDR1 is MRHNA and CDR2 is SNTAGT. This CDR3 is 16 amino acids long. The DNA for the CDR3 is TGTGCCAGCAGTGAAGGAACAGATCCCTCCTACAATGAGCAGTTCTTC. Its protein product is CASSEGTDPSYNEQFF.

CDR3: CASSNPGLAVAYEQYF. The DNA of the CDR3 is TGTGCCAGCAGCAACCCGGGACTAGCGGTCGCCTACGAGCAGTACTTC. The genes are TRBV21-1 and TRBJ2-7; the table assigns TRBD2, which was not confirmed against the DNA. TRBV21-1 is shown as a pseudogene. This CDR3 has 16 amino acids.

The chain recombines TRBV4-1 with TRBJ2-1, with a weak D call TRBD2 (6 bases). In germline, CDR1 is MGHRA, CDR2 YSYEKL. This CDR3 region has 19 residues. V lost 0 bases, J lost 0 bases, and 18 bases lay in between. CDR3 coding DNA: TGCGCCAGCAGCCAAGATCTAACTTGGCGGGGAAACTCCTACAATGAGCAGTTCTTC. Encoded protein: CASSQDLTWRGNSYNEQFF.

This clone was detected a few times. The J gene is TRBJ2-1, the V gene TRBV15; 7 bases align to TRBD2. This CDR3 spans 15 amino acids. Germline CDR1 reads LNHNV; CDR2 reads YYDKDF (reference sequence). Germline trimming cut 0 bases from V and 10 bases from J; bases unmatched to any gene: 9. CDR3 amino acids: CATSRDRAGTREQFF. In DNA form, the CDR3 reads TGTGCCACCAGCAGAGATCGAGCGGGAACCCGCGAGCAGTTCTTC.

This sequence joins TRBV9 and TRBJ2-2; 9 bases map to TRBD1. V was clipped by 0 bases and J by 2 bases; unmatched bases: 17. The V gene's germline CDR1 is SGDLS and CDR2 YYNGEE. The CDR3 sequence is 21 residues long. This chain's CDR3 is CASSVGSGTGYFSYNTGELFF. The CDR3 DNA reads TGTGCCAGCAGCGTAGGCTCCGGGACAGGGTATTTTAGTTACAACACCGGGGAGCTGTTTTTT.

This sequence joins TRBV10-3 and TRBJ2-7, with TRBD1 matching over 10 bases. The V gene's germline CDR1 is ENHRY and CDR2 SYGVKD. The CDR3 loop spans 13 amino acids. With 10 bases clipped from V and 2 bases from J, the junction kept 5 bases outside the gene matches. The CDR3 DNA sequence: TGTGCCACAGGGACAGGGGCACCCTACGAGCAGTACTTC. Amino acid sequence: CATGTGAPYEQYF.

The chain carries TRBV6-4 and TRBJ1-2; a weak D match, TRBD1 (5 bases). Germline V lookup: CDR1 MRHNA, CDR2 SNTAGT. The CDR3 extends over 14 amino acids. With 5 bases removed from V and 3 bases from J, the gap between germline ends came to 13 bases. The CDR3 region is CASSPQGGDYGYTF. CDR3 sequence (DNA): TGTGCCAGCAGTCCCCAGGGTGGTGACTATGGCTACACCTTC.

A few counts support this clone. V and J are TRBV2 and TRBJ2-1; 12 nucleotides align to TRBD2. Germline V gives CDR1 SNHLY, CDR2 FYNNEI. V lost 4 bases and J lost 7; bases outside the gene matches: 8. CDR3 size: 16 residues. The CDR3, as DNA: TGTGCCAGCAGTGCCCGCCTAGCGGGAGGGCCGAATGAGCAGTTCTTC. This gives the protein CASSARLAGGPNEQFF.

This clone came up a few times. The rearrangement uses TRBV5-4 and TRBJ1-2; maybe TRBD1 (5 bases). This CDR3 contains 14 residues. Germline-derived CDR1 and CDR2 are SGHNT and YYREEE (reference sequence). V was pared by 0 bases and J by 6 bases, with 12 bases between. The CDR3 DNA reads TGTGCCAGCAGCTTGGGGCGGGGGTCGAATGGCTACACCTTC. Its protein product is CASSLGRGSNGYTF.

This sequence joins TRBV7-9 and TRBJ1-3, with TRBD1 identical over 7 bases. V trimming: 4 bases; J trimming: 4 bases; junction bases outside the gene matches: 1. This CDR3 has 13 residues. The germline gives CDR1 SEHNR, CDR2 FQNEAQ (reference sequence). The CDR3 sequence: CASSSDRGNTIYF. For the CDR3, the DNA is TGTGCCAGCAGCTCGGACAGGGGAAACACCATATATTTT.

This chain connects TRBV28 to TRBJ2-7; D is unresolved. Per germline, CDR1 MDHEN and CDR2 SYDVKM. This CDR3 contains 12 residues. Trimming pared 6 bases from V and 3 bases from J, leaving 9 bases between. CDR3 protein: CASRGTNYEQYF. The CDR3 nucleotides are TGTGCCAGCAGGGGCACCAACTACGAGCAGTACTTC.

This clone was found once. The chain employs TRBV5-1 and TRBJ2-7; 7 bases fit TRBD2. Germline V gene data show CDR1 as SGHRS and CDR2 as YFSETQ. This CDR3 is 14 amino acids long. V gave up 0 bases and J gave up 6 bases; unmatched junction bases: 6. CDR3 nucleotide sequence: TGCGCCAGCAGCTTGGGACTAGCTCTCTTCGAGCAGTACTTC. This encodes CASSLGLALFEQYF.

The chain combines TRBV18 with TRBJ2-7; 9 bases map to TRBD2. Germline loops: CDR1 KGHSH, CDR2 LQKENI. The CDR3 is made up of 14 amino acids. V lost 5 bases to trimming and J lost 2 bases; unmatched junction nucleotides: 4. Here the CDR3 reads CASSSGLATYEQYF. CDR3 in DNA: TGTGCCAGCTCATCGGGACTAGCCACCTACGAGCAGTACTTC.

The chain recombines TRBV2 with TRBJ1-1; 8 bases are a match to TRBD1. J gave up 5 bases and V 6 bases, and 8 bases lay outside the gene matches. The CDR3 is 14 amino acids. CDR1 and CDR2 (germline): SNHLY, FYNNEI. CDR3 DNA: TGTGCCAGCAGCCCCAGGGGGCTCGGGACTGAAGCTTTCTTT. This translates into CASSPRGLGTEAFF.

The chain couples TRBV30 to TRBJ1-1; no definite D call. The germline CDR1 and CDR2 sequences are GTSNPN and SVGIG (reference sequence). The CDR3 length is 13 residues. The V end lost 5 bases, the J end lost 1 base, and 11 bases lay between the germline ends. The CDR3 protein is CAWAVFSNTEAFF. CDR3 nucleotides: TGTGCCTGGGCGGTGTTTTCGAACACTGAAGCTTTCTTT.

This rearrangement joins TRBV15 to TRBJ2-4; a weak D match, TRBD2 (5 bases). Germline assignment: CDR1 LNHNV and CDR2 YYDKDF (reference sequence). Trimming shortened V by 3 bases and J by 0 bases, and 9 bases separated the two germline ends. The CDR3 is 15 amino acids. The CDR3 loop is CATSRPGLAKNIQYF. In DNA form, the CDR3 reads TGTGCCACCAGCAGGCCCGGACTAGCCAAAAACATTCAGTACTTC.

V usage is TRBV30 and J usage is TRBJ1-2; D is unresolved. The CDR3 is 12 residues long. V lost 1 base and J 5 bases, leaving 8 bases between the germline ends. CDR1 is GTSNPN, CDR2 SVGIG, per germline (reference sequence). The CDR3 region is CAWSATSYGYTF. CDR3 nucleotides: TGTGCCTGGAGTGCGACATCGTATGGCTACACCTTC. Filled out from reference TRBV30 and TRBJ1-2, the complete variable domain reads SQTIHQWPATLVQPVGSPLSLECTVEGTSNPNLYWYRQAAGRGLQLLFYSVGIGQISSEVPQNLSASRPQDRQFILSSKKLLLSDSGFYLCAWSATSYGYTFGSGTRLTVV.

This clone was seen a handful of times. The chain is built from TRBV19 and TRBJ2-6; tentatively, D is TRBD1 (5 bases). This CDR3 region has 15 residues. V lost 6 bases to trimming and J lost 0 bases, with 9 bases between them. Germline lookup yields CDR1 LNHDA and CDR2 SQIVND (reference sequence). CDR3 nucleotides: TGTGCCAGTAGCCAAGACAGCTCTGGGGCCAACGTCCTGACTTTC. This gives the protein CASSQDSSGANVLTF.